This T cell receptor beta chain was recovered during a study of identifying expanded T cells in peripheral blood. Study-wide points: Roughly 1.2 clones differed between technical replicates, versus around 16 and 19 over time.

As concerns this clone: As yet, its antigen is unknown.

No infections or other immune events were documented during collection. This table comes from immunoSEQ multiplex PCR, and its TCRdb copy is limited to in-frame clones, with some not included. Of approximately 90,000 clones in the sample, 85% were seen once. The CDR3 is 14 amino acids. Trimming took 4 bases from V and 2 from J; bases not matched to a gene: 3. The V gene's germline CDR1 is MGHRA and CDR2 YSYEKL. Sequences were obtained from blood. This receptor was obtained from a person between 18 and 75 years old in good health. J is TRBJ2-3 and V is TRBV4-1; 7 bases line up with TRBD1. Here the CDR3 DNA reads TGCGCCAGCAGCCTAGGGACAGTCACAGATACGCAGTATTTT. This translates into CASSLGTVTDTQYF.